This section outlines one T cell receptor beta chain sequence together with its context. The antigen is undetermined. This table comes from immunoSEQ multiplex PCR, and its TCRdb copy is limited to in-frame clones, with some not included. The sample gives 85,000 to 100,000 clones, roughly nine tenths of which show up once; roughly 0.17% is in the top ten. Per the germline V gene, CDR1 is SGHAT and CDR2 is FQDESV (reference sequence). V lost 2 bases to trimming and J lost 2 bases, with 13 bases between them. The CDR3 runs 15 residues. These data come from a study of graft-versus-host responses after intestinal transplantation.

Specimen: unstimulated CD4+ T cells sorted from spleen or lymph node cells, collected before intestinal transplant. The chain has TRBV11-1 and TRBJ2-7, with D possibly being TRBD1 (6 bases). The TCR was taken from a human donor who received an intestinal transplant. The CDR3 is CASSLTSGETYEQYF. CDR3 nucleotides: TGTGCCAGCAGCTTAACCTCAGGGGAAACCTACGAGCAGTACTTC.